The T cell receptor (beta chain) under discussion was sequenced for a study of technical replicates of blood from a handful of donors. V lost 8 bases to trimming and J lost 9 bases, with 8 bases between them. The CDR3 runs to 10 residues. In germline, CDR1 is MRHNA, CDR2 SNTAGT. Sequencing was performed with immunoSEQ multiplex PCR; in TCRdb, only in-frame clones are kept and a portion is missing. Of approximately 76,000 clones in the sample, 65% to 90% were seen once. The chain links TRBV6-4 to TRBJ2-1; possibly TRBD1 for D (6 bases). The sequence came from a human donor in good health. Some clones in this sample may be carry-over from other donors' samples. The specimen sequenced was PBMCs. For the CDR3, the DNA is TGTGCCAGCTTACAGGGTGAGCAGTTCTTC. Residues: CASLQGEQFF.